The clone carrying this T cell receptor beta chain was counted a few times. V lost 5 bases to trimming and J lost 4 bases, with 20 bases between them. The CDR3 consists of 16 residues. Germline V gene data show CDR1 as SEHNR and CDR2 as FQNEAQ (reference sequence). 5'RACE primed from the constant segment yielded TCR alpha and TCR beta cDNA libraries bearing sample barcodes and UMIs. MiXCR, applied by TCRdb to the 5' RACE reads, yields one record per CDR3 protein. The table lists roughly 350,000 distinct CDR3 sequences, under 30% of them singletons. These data originate in a study of T-cell memory formation after mild COVID-19. Study information: Clusters of TCRs were largely donor specific.

This chain joins TRBV7-9 and TRBJ1-2, with a possible D match to TRBD1 (5 bases). Material for sequencing was PBMCs or a T cell subset sorted from them (not recorded which). This TCR derives from an adult woman who had mild COVID-19 (a few samples of this study predate the infection). Cell type and time point are not known. The DNA of the CDR3 is TGTGCCAGCAGCGTTGGCGGGAATTGGGGGACCTATGGCTACACCTTC. As protein: CASSVGGNWGTYGYTF.